The present T cell receptor beta chain was sequenced within a study of T cells in Graves' hyperthyroidism and ophthalmopathy. This clonotype came up many times. The CDR3 regions of TCR beta were amplified from RNA transcripts. The TCR CDR3 was amplified in a first-round RT-PCR using the HTBI primer set. TCRdb recomputed calls from the multiplex PCR reads with MiXCR, one row per CDR3 protein. The sample shows almost 600,000 distinct CDR3 sequences, under 60% of them seen only once. Investigators excluded patients with uncontrolled infection, other autoimmune disease, pregnancy or lactation. Germline CDR1 is SGHTA and CDR2 is FQGNSA. V shed 1 base and J shed 5 bases, with 8 bases lying between them. The CDR3 runs to 14 residues.

The source is a woman between 18 and 30 years old with Graves' hyperthyroidism. The sequencing sample was made of peripheral blood or thyroid tissue (not recorded which). The V call is TRBV7-2, the J call TRBJ2-2; weak D call: TRBD2 (5 bases). Here the CDR3 reads CASSLVTKTGELFF. For the CDR3, the DNA is TGTGCCAGCAGCTTAGTGACTAAAACCGGGGAGCTGTTTTTT.